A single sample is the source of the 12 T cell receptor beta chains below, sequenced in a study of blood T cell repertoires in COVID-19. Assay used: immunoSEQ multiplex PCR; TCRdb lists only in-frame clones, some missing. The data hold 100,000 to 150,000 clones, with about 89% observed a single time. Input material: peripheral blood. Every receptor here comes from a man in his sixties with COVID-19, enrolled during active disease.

CDR3 bases: TGTGCCAGCAGCCAAGACCCGATGACGGGACACCCGTTCTACGAGCAGTACTTC. It encodes CASSQDPMTGHPFYEQYF. The J gene is TRBJ2-7, the V gene TRBV3-1 (or the pseudogene TRBV3-2); perhaps TRBD1 as D (6 bases). CDR3 size: 18 residues. Trimming stripped 0 bases from V and 3 bases from J, with 21 bases between. The germline gives CDR1 LGHDT, CDR2 YNNKEL (reference sequence).

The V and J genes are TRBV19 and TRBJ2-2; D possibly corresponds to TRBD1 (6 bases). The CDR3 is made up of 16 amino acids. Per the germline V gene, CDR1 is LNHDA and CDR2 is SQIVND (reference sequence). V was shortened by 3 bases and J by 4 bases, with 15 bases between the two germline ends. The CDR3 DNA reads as TGTGCCAGTAGTATCCAAGTCCGGGACATCACCGGGGAGCTGTTTTTT. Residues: CASSIQVRDITGELFF.

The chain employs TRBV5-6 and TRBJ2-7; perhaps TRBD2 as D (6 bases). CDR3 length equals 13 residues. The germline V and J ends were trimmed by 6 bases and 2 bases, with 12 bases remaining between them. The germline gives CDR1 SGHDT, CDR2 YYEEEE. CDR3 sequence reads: CASTLEGPYEQYF. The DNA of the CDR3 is TGTGCCAGCACCCTGGAGGGACCCTACGAGCAGTACTTC.

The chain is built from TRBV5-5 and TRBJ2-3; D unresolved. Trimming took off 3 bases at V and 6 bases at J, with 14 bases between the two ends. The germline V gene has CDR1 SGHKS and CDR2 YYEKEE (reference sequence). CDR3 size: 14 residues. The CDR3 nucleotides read TGTGCCAGCAGCTCCCCGATGGCTCTGGATACGCAGTATTTT. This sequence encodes CASSSPMALDTQYF.

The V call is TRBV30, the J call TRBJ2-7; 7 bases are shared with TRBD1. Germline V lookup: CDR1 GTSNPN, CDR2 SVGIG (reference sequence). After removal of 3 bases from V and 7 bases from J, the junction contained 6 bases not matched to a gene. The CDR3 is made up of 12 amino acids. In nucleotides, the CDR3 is TGTGCCTGGAGCGAACAGGGGTATGAGCAGTACTTC. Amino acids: CAWSEQGYEQYF. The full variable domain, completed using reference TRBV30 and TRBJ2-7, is SQTIHQWPATLVQPVGSPLSLECTVEGTSNPNLYWYRQAAGRGLQLLFYSVGIGQISSEVPQNLSASRPQDRQFILSSKKLLLSDSGFYLCAWSEQGYEQYFGPGTRLTVT.

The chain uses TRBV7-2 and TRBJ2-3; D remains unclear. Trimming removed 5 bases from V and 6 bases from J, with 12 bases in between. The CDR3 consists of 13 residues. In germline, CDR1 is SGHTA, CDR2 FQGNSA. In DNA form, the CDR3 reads TGTGCCAGCAGCCTTATAGACACGGATACGCAGTATTTT. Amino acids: CASSLIDTDTQYF. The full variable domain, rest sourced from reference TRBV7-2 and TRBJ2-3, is GAGVSQSPSNKVTEKGKDVELRCDPISGHTALYWYRQSLGQGLEFLIYFQGNSAPDKSGLPSDRFSAERTGGSVSTLTIQRTQQEDSAVYLCASSLIDTDTQYFGPGTRLTVL.

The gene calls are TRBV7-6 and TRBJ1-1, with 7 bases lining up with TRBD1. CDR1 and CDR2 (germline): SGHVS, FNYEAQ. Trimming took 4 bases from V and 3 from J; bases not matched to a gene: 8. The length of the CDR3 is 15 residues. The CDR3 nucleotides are TGTGCCAGCAGCTCCCGGGACAGACTGGACACTGAAGCTTTCTTT. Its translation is CASSSRDRLDTEAFF.

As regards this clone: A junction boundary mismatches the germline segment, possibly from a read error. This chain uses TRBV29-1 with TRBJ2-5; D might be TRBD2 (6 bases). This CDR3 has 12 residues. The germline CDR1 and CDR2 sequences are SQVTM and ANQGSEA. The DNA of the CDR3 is TGCAGCGTTGGGGAGGCTCAAGGGACCCAGTACTTC. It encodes CSVGEAQGTQYF.

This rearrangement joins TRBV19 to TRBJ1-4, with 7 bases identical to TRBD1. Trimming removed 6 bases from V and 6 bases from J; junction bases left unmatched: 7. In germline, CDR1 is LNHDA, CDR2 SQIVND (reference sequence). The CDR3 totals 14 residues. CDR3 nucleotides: TGTGCCAGTAGCAGACAGGGAGGAGATGAAAAACTGTTTTTT. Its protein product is CASSRQGGDEKLFF.

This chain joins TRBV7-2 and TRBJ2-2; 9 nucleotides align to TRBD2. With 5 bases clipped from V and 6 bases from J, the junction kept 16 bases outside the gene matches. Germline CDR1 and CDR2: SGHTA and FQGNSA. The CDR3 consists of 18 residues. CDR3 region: CASSPRLVGGGAPGELFF. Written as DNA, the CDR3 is TGTGCCAGCAGCCCCAGACTAGTCGGCGGGGGGGCTCCCGGGGAGCTGTTTTTT.

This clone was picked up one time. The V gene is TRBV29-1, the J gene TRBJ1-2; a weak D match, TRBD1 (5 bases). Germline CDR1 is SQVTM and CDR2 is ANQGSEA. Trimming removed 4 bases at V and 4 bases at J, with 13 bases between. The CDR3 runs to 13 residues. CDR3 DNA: TGCAGCGTTGGTGACAGAAGGGCCTATGGCTACACCTTC. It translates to CSVGDRRAYGYTF.

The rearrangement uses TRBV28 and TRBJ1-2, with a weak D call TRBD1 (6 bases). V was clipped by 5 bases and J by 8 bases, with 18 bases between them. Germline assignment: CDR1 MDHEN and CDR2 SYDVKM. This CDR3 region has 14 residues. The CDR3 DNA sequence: TGTGCCAGCAGTGCCCCGTACAGGGCTGAAGGCTACACCTTC. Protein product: CASSAPYRAEGYTF.